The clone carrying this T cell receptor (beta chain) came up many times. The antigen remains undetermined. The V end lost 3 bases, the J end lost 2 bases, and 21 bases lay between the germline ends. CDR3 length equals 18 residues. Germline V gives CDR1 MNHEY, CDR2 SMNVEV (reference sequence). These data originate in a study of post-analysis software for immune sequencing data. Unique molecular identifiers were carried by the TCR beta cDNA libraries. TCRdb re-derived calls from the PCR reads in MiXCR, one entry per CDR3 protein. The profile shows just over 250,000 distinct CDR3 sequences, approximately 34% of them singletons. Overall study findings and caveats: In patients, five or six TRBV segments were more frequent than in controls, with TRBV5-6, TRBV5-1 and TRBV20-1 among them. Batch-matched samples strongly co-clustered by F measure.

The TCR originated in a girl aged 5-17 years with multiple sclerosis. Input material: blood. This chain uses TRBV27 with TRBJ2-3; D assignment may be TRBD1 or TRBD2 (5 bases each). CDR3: CASSFGAFTMDLTDTQYF. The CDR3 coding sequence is TGTGCCAGCAGTTTCGGGGCGTTTACCATGGATCTCACAGATACGCAGTATTTT.